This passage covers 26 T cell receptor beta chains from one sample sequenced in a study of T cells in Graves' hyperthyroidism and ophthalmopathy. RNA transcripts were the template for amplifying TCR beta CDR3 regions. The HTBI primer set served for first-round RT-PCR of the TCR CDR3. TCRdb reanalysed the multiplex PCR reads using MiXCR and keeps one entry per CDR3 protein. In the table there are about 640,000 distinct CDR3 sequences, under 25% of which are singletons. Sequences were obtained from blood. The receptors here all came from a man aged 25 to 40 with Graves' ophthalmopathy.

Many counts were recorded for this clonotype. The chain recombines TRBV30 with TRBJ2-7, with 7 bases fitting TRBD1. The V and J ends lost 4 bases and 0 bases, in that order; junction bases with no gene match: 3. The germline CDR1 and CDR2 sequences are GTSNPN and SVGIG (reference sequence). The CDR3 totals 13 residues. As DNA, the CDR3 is TGTGCCTGGAACGGACAGGTCTCCTACGAGCAGTACTTC. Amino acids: CAWNGQVSYEQYF.

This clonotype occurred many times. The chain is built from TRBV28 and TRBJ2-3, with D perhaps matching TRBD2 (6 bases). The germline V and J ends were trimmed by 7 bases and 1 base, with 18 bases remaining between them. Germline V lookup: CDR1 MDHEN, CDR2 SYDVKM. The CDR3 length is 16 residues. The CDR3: CASTFVAERGTDTQYF. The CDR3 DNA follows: TGTGCCAGCACCTTCGTAGCGGAGCGAGGCACAGATACGCAGTATTTT.

The CDR3 DNA follows: TGCGCCAGCAGCGACGTACATACGCAGTATTTT. As protein: CASSDVHTQYF. The rearrangement joins TRBV5-1 to TRBJ2-3; D is uncertain. Trimming took 4 bases from V and 7 from J, leaving 7 bases between them. The V gene's germline CDR1 is SGHRS and CDR2 YFSETQ. The CDR3 totals 11 residues.

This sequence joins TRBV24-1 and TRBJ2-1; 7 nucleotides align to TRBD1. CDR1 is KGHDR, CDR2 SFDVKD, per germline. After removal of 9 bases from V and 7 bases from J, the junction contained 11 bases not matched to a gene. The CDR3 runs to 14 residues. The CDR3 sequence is CATRPGTVGNEQFF. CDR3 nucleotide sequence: TGTGCCACCCGCCCCGGGACAGTAGGAAATGAGCAGTTCTTC.

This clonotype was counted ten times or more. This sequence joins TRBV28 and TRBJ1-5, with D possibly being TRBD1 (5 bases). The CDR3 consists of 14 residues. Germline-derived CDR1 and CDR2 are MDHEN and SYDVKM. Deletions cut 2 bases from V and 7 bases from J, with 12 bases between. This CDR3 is CASSLGGVGQPQHF. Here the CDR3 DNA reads TGTGCCAGCAGTTTAGGGGGAGTAGGGCAGCCCCAGCATTTT. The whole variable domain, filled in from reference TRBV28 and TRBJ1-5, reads DVKVTQSSRYLVKRTGEKVFLECVQDMDHENMFWYRQDPGLGLRLIYFSYDVKMKEKGDIPEGYSVSREKKERFSLILESASTNQTSMYLCASSLGGVGQPQHFGDGTRLSIL.

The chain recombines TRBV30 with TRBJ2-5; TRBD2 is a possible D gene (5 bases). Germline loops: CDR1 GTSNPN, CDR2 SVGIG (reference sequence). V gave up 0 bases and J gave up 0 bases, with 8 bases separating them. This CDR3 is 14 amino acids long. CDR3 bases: TGTGCCTGGAGTGTACTAGGCAACCAAGAGACCCAGTACTTC. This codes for CAWSVLGNQETQYF.

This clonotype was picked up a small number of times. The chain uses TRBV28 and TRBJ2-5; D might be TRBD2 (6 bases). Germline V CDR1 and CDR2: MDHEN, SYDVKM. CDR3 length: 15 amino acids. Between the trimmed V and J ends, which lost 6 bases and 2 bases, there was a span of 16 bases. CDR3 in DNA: TGTGCCAGCAGCCCGGGGAGGTGGAGTCAAGAGACCCAGTACTTC. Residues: CASSPGRWSQETQYF.

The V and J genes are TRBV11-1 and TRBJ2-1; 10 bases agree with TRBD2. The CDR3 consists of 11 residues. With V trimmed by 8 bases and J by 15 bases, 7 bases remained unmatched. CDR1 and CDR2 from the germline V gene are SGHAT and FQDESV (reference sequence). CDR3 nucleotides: TGTGCCAGCCGGAGCGGGAGGGTTGTGTTCTTC. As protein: CASRSGRVVFF.

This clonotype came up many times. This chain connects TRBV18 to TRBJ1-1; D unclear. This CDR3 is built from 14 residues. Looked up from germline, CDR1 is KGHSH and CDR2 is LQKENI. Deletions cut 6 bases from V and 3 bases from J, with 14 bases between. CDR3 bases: TGTGCCAGCTCTCGACACAAACGGGACACTGAAGCTTTCTTT. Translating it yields CASSRHKRDTEAFF. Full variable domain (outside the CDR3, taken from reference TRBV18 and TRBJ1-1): NAGVMQNPRHLVRRRGQEARLRCSPMKGHSHVYWYRQLPEEGLKFMVYLQKENIIDESGMPKERFSAEFPKEGPSILRIQQVVRGDSAAYFCASSRHKRDTEAFFGQGTRLTVV.

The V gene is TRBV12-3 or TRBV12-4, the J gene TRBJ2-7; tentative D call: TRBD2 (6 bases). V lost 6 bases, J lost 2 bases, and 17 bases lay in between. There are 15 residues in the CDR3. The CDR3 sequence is CASRNSGRSPYEQYF. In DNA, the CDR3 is TGTGCCAGCAGAAACAGCGGGCGGAGTCCCTACGAGCAGTACTTC.

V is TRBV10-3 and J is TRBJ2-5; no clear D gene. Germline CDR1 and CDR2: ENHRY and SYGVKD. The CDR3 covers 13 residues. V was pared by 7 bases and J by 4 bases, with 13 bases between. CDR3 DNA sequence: TGTGCCATCAATGCGTCGCCGGTAGAGACCCAGTACTTC. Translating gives CAINASPVETQYF.

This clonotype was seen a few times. The CDR3 DNA sequence: TGTGCCAGCAGTTACTCGATATCTTGGGACAGATCGGAAAAACTGTTTTTT. It translates to CASSYSISWDRSEKLFF. J is TRBJ1-4 and V is TRBV6-6; 7 nucleotides agree with TRBD1. Germline V gene lookup returns CDR1 MNHNY and CDR2 SVGAGI (reference sequence). V gave up 0 bases and J gave up 8 bases; unmatched junction bases: 12. This CDR3 is built from 17 residues.

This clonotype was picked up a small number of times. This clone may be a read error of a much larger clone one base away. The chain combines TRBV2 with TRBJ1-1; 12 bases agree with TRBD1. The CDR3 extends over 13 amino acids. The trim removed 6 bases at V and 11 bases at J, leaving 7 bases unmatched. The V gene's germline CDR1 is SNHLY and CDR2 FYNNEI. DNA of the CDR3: TGTGCCAGCAGAAGGGGACAGGGGGCCACGGCTTTCTTT. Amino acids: CASRRGQGATAFF.

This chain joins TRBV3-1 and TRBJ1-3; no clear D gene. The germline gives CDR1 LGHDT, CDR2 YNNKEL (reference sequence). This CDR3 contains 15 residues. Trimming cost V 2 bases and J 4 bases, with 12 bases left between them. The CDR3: CASSQLPTKGNTIYF. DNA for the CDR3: TGTGCCAGCAGCCAACTCCCTACTAAAGGAAACACCATATATTTT.

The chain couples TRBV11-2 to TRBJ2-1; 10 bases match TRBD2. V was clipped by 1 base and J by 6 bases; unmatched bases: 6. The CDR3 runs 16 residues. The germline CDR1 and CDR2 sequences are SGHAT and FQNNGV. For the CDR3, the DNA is TGTGCCAGCAGCTTAGGTGTAGCGGGAGGAGGCAATGAGCAGTTCTTC. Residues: CASSLGVAGGGNEQFF.

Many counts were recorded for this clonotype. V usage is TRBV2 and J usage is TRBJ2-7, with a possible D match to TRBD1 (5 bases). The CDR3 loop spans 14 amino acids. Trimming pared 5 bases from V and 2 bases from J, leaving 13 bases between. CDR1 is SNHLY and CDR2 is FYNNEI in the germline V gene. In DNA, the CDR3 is TGTGCCAGCAGTAAAGTACTCAGGGCCTACGAGCAGTACTTC. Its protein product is CASSKVLRAYEQYF.

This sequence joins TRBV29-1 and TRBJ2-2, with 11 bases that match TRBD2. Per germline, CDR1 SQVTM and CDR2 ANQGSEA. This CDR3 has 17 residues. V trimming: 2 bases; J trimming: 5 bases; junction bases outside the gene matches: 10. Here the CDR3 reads CSVERDAGLAGTGELFF. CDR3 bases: TGCAGCGTTGAACGGGACGCCGGACTAGCGGGTACCGGGGAGCTGTTTTTT.

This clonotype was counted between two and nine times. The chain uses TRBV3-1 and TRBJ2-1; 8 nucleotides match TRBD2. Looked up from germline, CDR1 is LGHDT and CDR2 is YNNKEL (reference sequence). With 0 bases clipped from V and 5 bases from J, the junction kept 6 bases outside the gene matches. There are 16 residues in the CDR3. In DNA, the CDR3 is TGTGCCAGCAGCCAAGATCCGGGAGGGCCCAACAATGAGCAGTTCTTC. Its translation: CASSQDPGGPNNEQFF.

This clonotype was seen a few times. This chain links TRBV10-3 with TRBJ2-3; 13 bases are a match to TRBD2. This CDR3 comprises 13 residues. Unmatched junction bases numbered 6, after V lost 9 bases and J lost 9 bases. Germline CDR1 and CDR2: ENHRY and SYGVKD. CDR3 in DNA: TGTGCCATGGGACTAGCGGGAAGTGGAACGCAGTATTTT. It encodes CAMGLAGSGTQYF.

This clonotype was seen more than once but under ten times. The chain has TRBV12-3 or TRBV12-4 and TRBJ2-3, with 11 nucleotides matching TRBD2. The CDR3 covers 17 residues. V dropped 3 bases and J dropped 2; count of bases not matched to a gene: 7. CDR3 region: CASSFAPLAGDTDTQYF. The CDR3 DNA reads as TGTGCCAGCAGTTTCGCTCCACTAGCGGGAGACACAGATACGCAGTATTTT.

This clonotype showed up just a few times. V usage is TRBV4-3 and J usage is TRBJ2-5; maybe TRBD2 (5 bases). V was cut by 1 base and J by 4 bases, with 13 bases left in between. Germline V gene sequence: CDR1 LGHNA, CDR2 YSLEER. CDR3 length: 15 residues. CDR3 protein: CASSQVLSRAETQYF. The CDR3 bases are TGCGCCAGCAGCCAAGTACTCTCGAGGGCAGAGACCCAGTACTTC.

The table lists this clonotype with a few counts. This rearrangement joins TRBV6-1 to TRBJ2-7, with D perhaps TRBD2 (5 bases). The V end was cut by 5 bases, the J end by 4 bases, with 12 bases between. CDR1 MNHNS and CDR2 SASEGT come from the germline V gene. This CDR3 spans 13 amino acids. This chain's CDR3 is CASSTRVGYEQYF. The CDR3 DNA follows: TGTGCCAGCAGTACGAGGGTTGGTTACGAGCAGTACTTC.

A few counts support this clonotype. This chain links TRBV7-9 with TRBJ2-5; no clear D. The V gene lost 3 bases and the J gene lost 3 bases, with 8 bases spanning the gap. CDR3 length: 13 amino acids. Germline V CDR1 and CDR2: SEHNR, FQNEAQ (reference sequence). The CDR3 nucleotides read TGTGCCAGCAGCTTGCCCAATGAAGAGACCCAGTACTTC. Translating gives CASSLPNEETQYF. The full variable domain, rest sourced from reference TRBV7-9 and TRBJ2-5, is DTGVSQNPRHKITKRGQNVTFRCDPISEHNRLYWYRQTLGQGPEFLTYFQNEAQLEKSRLLSDRFSAERPKGSFSTLEIQRTEQGDSAMYLCASSLPNEETQYFGPGTRLLVL.

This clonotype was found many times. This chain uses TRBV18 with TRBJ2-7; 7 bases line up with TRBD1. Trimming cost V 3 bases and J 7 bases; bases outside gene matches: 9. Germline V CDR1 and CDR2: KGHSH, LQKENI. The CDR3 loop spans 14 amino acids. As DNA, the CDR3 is TGTGCCAGCTCACCGGGACAGAGCCTAGGGGAGCAGTACTTC. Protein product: CASSPGQSLGEQYF.

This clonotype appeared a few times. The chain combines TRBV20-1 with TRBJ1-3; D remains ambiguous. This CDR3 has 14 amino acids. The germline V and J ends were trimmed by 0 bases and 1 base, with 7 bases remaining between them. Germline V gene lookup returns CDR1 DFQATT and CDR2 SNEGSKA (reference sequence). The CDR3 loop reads CSARDPWSGNTIYF. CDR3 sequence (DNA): TGCAGTGCTAGAGATCCCTGGTCTGGAAACACCATATATTTT.

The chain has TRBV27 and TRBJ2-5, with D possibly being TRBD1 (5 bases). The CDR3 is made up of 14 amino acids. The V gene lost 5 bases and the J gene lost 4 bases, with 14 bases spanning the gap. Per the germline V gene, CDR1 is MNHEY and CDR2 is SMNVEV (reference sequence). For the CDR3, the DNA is TGTGCCAGCAGTCCACCCGACAGCCCAGAGACCCAGTACTTC. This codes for CASSPPDSPETQYF.